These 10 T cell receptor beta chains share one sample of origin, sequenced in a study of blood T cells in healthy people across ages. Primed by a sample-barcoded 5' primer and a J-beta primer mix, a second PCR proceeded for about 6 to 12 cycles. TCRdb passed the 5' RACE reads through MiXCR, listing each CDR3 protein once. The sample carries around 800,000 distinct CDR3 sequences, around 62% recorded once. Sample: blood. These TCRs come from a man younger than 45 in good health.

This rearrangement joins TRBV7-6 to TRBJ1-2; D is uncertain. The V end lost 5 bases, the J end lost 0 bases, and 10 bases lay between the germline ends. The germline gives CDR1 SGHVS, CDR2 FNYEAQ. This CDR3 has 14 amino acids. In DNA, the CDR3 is TGTGCCAGCAGCCCGCAGGAGTCTAACTATGGCTACACCTTC. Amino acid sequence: CASSPQESNYGYTF.

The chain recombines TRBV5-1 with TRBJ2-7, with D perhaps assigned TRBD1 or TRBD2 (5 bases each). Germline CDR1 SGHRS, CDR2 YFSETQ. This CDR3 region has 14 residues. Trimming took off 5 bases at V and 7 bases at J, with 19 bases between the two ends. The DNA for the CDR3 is TGCGCCAGCAGGGCCGGGACGGGTGATAGAGAGCAGTACTTC. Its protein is CASRAGTGDREQYF.

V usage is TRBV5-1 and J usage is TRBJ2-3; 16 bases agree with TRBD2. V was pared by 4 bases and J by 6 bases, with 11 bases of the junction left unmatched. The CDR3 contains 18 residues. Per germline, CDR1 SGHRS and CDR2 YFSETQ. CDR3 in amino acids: CASSKPGTSGGARDTQYF. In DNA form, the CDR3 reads TGCGCCAGCAGCAAACCCGGGACTAGCGGGGGGGCAAGGGATACGCAGTATTTT.

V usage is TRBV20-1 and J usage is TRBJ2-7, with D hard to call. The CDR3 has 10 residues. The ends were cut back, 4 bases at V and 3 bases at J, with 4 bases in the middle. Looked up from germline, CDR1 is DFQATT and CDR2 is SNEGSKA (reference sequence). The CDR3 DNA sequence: TGCAGTGCTAACATCTACGAGCAGTACTTC. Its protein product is CSANIYEQYF.

The CDR3 here is CASTRELDGSSYNEQFF. CDR3 DNA sequence: TGTGCCAGCACCAGGGAGTTGGACGGGAGCTCCTACAATGAGCAGTTCTTC. The V gene is TRBV12-3 or TRBV12-4, the J gene TRBJ2-1, with a tentative D call TRBD2 (6 bases). V lost 7 bases, J lost 0 bases, and 19 bases lay in between. The CDR3 spans 17 residues.

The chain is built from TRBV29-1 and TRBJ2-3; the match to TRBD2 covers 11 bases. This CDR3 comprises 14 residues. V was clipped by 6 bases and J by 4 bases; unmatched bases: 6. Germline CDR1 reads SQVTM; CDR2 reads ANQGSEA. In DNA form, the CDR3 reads TGCAGCGTATCTAGCGGGGGGTGGCCAGATACGCAGTATTTT. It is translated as CSVSSGGWPDTQYF.

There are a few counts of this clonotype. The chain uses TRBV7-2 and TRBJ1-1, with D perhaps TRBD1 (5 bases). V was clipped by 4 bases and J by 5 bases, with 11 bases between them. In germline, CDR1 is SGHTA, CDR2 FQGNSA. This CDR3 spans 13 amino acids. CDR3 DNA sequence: TGTGCCAGCAGCTCCGGGGCGCGGACTGAAGCTTTCTTT. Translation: CASSSGARTEAFF.

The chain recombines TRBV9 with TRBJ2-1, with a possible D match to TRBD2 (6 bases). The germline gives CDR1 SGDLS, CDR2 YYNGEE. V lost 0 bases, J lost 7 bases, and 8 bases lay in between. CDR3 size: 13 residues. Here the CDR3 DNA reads TGTGCCAGCAGCGTAGCTAGCGTAAATGAGCAGTTCTTC. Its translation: CASSVASVNEQFF.

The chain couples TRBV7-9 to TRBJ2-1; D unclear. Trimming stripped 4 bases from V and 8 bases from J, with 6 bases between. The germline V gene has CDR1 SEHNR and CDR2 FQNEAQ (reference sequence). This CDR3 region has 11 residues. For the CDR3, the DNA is TGTGCCAGCAGCTCCACCTATGAGCAGTTCTTC. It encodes CASSSTYEQFF.

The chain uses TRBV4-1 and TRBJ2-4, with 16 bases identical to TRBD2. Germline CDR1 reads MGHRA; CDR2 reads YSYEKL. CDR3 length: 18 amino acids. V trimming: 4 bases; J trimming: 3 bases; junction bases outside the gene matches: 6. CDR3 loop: CASSPGLAGGPGKNIQYF. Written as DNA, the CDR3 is TGCGCCAGCAGCCCGGGACTAGCGGGGGGGCCAGGCAAAAACATTCAGTACTTC.